Each of the 12 T cell receptor beta chains below was sequenced from the same sample in a study of blood T cell repertoires in COVID-19. Only in-frame clones appear in the TCRdb table, and some are missing; sequencing was by immunoSEQ multiplex PCR. The table shows tens of thousands of clones, with 70% to 90% occurring only once. Sequencing input: peripheral blood. The source is a human donor in a cohort sampled during active COVID-19.

The rearrangement joins TRBV19 to TRBJ2-7; a possible D gene is TRBD2 (5 bases). Trimming left V 3 bases short and J 3 bases short, with 12 bases between. The CDR3 is made up of 14 amino acids. Looked up from germline, CDR1 is LNHDA and CDR2 is SQIVND (reference sequence). The CDR3 sequence: CASSIQSGFYEQYF. As DNA, the CDR3 is TGTGCCAGTAGTATTCAAAGCGGCTTCTACGAGCAGTACTTC.

This clone was counted a single time. The genes are TRBV9 and TRBJ2-1; the match to TRBD2 covers 8 bases. V was pared by 2 bases and J by 6 bases, with 10 bases of the junction left unmatched. This CDR3 has 16 residues. Germline assignment: CDR1 SGDLS and CDR2 YYNGEE. The CDR3 DNA is TGTGCCAGCAGCGTTCGAGGGCTAGCGGGTACCAATGAGCAGTTCTTC. It translates to CASSVRGLAGTNEQFF.

This sequence joins TRBV2 and TRBJ2-3, with 9 positions matching TRBD1. Germline assignment: CDR1 SNHLY and CDR2 FYNNEI. Trimming took 7 bases from V and 5 from J; bases not matched to a gene: 7. The CDR3 contains 14 residues. CDR3 bases: TGTGCCAGCACCCAGACAGGGGGGCTAGATACGCAGTATTTT. Protein: CASTQTGGLDTQYF.

The gene calls are TRBV5-4 and TRBJ2-2, with TRBD2 matching over 10 bases. The CDR3 length is 16 residues. With V trimmed by 2 bases and J by 7 bases, 8 bases remained unmatched. Germline loops: CDR1 SGHNT, CDR2 YYREEE (reference sequence). The CDR3 protein is CASSFSSGRADGELFF. The DNA of the CDR3 is TGTGCCAGCAGCTTTTCCAGCGGGAGGGCCGACGGGGAGCTGTTTTTT.

V is TRBV11-2 and J is TRBJ2-5; TRBD2 aligns across 10 bases. The CDR3 loop spans 17 amino acids. Trimming removed 2 bases from V and 7 bases from J; junction bases left unmatched: 13. Germline-derived CDR1 and CDR2 are SGHAT and FQNNGV. This CDR3 is CASSLSTSSGSGGTQYF. The CDR3 nucleotides read TGTGCCAGCAGCTTATCGACCTCTAGCGGGAGCGGGGGGACCCAGTACTTC.

This chain connects TRBV7-9 to TRBJ1-2; TRBD1 aligns across 8 bases. Germline V lookup: CDR1 SEHNR, CDR2 FQNEAQ (reference sequence). V shed 1 base and J 5 bases; nucleotides not matched to a gene: 3. The CDR3 loop spans 14 amino acids. The CDR3 sequence is CASSLGQGTYGYTF. For the CDR3, the DNA is TGTGCCAGCAGCTTAGGACAGGGGACGTATGGCTACACCTTC.

The genes are TRBV5-1 and TRBJ1-5, with 8 bases lining up with TRBD1. The CDR3 contains 14 residues. V shed 3 bases and J 1 base; nucleotides not matched to a gene: 0. Germline-derived CDR1 and CDR2 are SGHRS and YFSETQ. CDR3 region: CASSSGGSNQPQHF. In nucleotides, the CDR3 is TGCGCCAGCAGCTCAGGGGGCAGCAATCAGCCCCAGCATTTT.

CDR3 amino acids: CASSQADRLIGNTIYF. As DNA, the CDR3 is TGTGCCAGCAGCCAAGCAGACAGGTTGATTGGAAACACCATATATTTT. This chain uses TRBV3-1 (or the pseudogene TRBV3-2) with TRBJ1-3, with D possibly TRBD1 on 6 matching bases. V was shortened by 1 base and J by 3 bases, with 13 bases between the two germline ends. CDR3 length equals 16 residues. Germline V gene sequence: CDR1 LGHDT, CDR2 YNNKEL (reference sequence).

The V gene is TRBV12-3 or TRBV12-4, the J gene TRBJ2-7; TRBD1 matches 8 bases. Trimming removed 6 bases from V and 6 bases from J; junction bases left unmatched: 1. CDR3 length equals 11 residues. The CDR3 here is CASSRGLEQYF. The DNA for the CDR3 is TGTGCCAGCAGCAGGGGGCTCGAGCAGTACTTC.

The genes are TRBV28 and TRBJ1-2; 7 bases agree with TRBD1. Trimming removed 5 bases from V and 4 bases from J; junction bases left unmatched: 10. Per germline, CDR1 MDHEN and CDR2 SYDVKM. CDR3 size: 15 residues. The CDR3 here is CASSDPPGTVYGYTF. For the CDR3, the DNA is TGTGCCAGCAGTGACCCCCCCGGGACAGTCTATGGCTACACCTTC.

The chain combines TRBV4-1 with TRBJ2-7, with a possible D match to TRBD2 (5 bases). This CDR3 spans 14 amino acids. The V and J ends lost 1 base and 6 bases respectively, with 13 bases between them. Germline V gene lookup returns CDR1 MGHRA and CDR2 YSYEKL. The DNA of the CDR3 is TGCGCCAGCAGCCAAGGGCTAGCTGTTGTCGAGCAGTACTTC. It translates to CASSQGLAVVEQYF.

The chain couples TRBV19 to TRBJ1-5; D unclear. Germline CDR1 is LNHDA and CDR2 is SQIVND (reference sequence). Trimming left V 7 bases short and J 3 bases short, with 10 bases between. This CDR3 has 13 amino acids. The CDR3 loop reads CASTPRDNQPQHF. The CDR3 region has the DNA TGTGCCAGTACCCCCCGGGACAATCAGCCCCAGCATTTT.